These 5 T cell receptor beta chains originate from one sample sequenced in a study of PD-1 blockade in classical Hodgkin lymphoma. Data came from immunoSEQ multiplex PCR; TCRdb stores just in-frame clones and leaves some out. The table records approximately 46,000 clones, about three quarters of them present only once. Every patient had relapsed following autologous stem cell transplantation, and cohorts differed in brentuximab vedotin exposure. The input for sequencing was peripheral blood mononuclear cells (PBMCs), taken at baseline. These receptors were collected from a human donor with classical Hodgkin lymphoma.

This clone was detected a few times. The V call is TRBV27, the J call TRBJ2-1; D might be TRBD1 (6 bases). V was clipped by 6 bases and J by 0 bases, with 15 bases between them. The CDR3 length is 16 residues. From germline, CDR1 is MNHEY and CDR2 SMNVEV (reference sequence). The chain's CDR3 is CASSRDTLSSYNEQFF. In DNA, the CDR3 is TGTGCCAGCAGCCGGGACACTTTGAGCTCCTACAATGAGCAGTTCTTC.

This clone appeared a few times. The chain is built from TRBV11-3 and TRBJ2-7; D is unresolved. This CDR3 comprises 14 residues. Trimming removed 1 base at V and 2 bases at J, with 9 bases between. Germline V lookup: CDR1 SGHNT, CDR2 YENEEA. DNA of the CDR3: TGTGCCAGCAGCTTAGCGGGCCCTACCTACGAGCAGTACTTC. Translating it yields CASSLAGPTYEQYF.

This clone was recorded once. The rearrangement links TRBV6-1 to TRBJ1-5; D not resolved. Trimming shortened V by 3 bases and J by 1 base, and 22 bases separated the two germline ends. The CDR3 is 19 amino acids. Germline V gene lookup returns CDR1 MNHNS and CDR2 SASEGT. The CDR3 DNA reads TGTGCCAGCAGTGAGCGACTGAAGGTATGGTCTTGGAGCAATCAGCCCCAGCATTTT. Protein sequence: CASSERLKVWSWSNQPQHF.

In this sample, this clone turned up once. This CDR3 is CASSISGGPYNEQFF. The CDR3 bases are TGTGCCAGTAGTATAAGCGGGGGCCCTTACAATGAGCAGTTCTTC. This chain connects TRBV19 to TRBJ2-1, with 8 bases that match TRBD2. The CDR3 contains 15 residues. Germline V gives CDR1 LNHDA, CDR2 SQIVND (reference sequence). V shed 2 bases, J shed 4 bases, and the junction held 4 bases outside the gene matches.

The V and J genes are TRBV9 and TRBJ1-2; 7 positions agree with TRBD1. Germline V gene data show CDR1 as SGDLS and CDR2 as YYNGEE. The CDR3 has 16 amino acids. Trimming took 0 bases from V and 6 from J; bases not matched to a gene: 11. The CDR3 nucleotides are TGTGCCAGCAGCGTAGCTCCTCGAGGGGGCTCTCATGGCTACACCTTC. Translation gives CASSVAPRGGSHGYTF.